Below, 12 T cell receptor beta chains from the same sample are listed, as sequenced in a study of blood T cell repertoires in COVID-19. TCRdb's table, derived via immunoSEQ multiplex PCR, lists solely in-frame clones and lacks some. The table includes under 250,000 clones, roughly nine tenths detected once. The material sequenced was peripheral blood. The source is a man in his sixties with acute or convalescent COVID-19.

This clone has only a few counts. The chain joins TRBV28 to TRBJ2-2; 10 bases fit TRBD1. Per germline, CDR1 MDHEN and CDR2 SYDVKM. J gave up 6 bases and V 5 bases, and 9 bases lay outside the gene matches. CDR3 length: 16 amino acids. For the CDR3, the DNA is TGTGCCAGCAGTCCAATGCGGGACAGGGGAGCCGGGGAGCTGTTTTTT. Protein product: CASSPMRDRGAGELFF.

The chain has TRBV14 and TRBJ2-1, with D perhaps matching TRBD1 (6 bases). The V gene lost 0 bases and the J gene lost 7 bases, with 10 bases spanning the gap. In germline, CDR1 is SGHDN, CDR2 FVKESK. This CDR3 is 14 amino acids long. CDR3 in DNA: TGTGCCAGCAGCCAAGATACAGGGAGAAATGAGCAGTTCTTC. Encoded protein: CASSQDTGRNEQFF.

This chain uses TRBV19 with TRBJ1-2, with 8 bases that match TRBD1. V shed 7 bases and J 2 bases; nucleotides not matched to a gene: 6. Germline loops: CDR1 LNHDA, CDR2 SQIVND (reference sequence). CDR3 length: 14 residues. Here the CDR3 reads CASTRDRTNYGYTF. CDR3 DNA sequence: TGTGCCAGTACCCGGGACAGGACAAACTATGGCTACACCTTC.

The DNA for the CDR3 is TGTGCCAGCAGCGTACAACCGGGACTTAACACCGGGGAGCTGTTTTTT. Its translation: CASSVQPGLNTGELFF. This chain connects TRBV9 to TRBJ2-2; possible D gene TRBD2, 6 bases. CDR1 SGDLS and CDR2 YYNGEE come from the germline V gene. This CDR3 contains 16 residues. V was cut by 1 base and J by 2 bases, with 12 bases left in between.

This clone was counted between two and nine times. CDR3 in DNA: TGTGCCAGCAGTTCATTGGGAACCGGACAGTTATATAATTCACCCCTCCACTTT. It specifies CASSSLGTGQLYNSPLHF. The chain couples TRBV27 to TRBJ1-6, with D tentatively TRBD1 (6 bases). The CDR3 totals 18 residues. V was trimmed by 4 bases and J by 4 bases, leaving 20 bases between them. From germline, CDR1 is MNHEY and CDR2 SMNVEV (reference sequence).

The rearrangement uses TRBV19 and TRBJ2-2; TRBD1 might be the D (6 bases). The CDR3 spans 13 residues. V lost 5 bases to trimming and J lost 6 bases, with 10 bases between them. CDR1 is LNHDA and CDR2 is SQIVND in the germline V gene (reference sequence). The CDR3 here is CASSAQGPGELFF. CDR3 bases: TGTGCCAGTAGTGCACAGGGCCCCGGGGAGCTGTTTTTT. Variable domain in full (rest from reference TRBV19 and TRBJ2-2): DGGITQSPKYLFRKEGQNVTLSCEQNLNHDAMYWYRQDPGQGLRLIYYSQIVNDFQKGDIAEGYSVSREKKESFPLTVTSAQKNPTAFYLCASSAQGPGELFFGEGSRLTVL.

CDR3 DNA: TGTGCCAGCTCACCGTCTTCCCGGGACAGGGAAGATGGCTACACCTTC. As protein: CASSPSSRDREDGYTF. The chain recombines TRBV18 with TRBJ1-2; 9 nucleotides match TRBD1. Germline V gene lookup returns CDR1 KGHSH and CDR2 LQKENI. The CDR3 totals 16 residues. V dropped 3 bases and J dropped 6; count of bases not matched to a gene: 11.

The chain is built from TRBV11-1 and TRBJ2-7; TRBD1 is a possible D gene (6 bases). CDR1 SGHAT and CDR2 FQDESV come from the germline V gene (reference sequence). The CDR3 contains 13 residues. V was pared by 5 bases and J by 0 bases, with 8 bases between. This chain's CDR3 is CASSLDSSYEQYF. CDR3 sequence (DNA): TGTGCCAGCAGCCTGGACAGCTCCTACGAGCAGTACTTC.

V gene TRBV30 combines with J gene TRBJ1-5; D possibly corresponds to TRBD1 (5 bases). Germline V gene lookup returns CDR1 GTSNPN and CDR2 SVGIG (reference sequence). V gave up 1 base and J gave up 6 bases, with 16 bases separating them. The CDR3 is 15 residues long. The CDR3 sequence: CAWSGRGNEAQPQHF. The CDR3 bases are TGTGCCTGGAGTGGAAGGGGAAATGAGGCTCAGCCCCAGCATTTT.

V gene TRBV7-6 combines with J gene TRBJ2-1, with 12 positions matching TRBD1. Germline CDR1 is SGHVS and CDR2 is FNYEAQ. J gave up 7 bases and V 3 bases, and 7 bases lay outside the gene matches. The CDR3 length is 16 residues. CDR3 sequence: CASSFLGQGARNEQFF. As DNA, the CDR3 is TGTGCCAGCAGCTTTCTGGGACAGGGGGCGAGGAATGAGCAGTTCTTC.

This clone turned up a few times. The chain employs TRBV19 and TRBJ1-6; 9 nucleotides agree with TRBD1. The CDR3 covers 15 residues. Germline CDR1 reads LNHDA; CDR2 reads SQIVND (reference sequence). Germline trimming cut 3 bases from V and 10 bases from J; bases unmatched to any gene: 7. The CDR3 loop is CASSIGQGYRSPLHF. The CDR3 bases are TGTGCCAGTAGTATCGGACAGGGGTATCGATCACCCCTCCACTTT.

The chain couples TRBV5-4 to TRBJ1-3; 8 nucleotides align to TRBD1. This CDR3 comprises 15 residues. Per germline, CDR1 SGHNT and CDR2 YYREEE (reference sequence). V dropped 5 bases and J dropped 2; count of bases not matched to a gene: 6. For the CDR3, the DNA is TGTGCCAGCAGGAACCAGGGGGCGGCTGGAAACACCATATATTTT. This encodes CASRNQGAAGNTIYF.